The entry below describes one T cell receptor beta chain. Its specificity is unknown. The entry originates in a study of T cell responses to AZD1222 COVID-19 vaccine. About the study: Second-dose recipients at about 4 or about 12 weeks were treated as one pooled group.

Findings of the study overall: Reportedly, nearly half of unique spike TCRs recognized epitopes outside B.1.351/B.1.1.7 mutations. Along spike, vaccine-associated CD4 TCRs were found throughout, with dominance at 160-218 and 743-854. Most donors were white British, females outnumbered males, and clonal diversity was possibly underestimated.

Generated by immunoSEQ multiplex PCR, the TCRdb table keeps only in-frame clones and is missing some. The sample holds 130,000 to 150,000 clones; roughly 92% are singletons and the top ten take about 1.5%. Germline loops: CDR1 MDHEN, CDR2 SYDVKM. With 4 bases clipped from V and 6 bases from J, the junction kept 9 bases outside the gene matches. The CDR3 has 15 residues. The specimen was peripheral blood, collected on day 0 of AZD1222 vaccination. The clonotype originates from an adult in good health. The chain uses TRBV28 and TRBJ1-5; 7 positions match TRBD1. The CDR3 sequence: CASSSSGTAGQPQHF. DNA of the CDR3: TGTGCCAGCAGTTCGTCCGGGACAGCAGGTCAGCCCCAGCATTTT.